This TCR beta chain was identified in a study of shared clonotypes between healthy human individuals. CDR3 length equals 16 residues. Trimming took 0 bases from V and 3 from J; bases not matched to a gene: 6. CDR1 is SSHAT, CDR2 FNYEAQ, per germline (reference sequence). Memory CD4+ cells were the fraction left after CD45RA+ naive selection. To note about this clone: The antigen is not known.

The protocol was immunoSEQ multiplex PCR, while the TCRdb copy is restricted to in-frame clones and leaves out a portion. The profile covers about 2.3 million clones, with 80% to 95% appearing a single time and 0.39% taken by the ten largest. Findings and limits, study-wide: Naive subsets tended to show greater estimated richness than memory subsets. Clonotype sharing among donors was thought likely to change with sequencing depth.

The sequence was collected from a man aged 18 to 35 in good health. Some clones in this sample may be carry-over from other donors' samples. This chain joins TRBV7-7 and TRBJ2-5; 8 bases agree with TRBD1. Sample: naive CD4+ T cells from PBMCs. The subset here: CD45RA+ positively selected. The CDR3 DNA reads TGTGCCAGCAGCTTAGCCAGACAGGGGCGAGAAGAGACCCAGTACTTC. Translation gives CASSLARQGREETQYF.